This note documents a single T cell receptor (beta chain) sequence. Its antigen is currently unknown. The sample belongs to a study of radiotherapy plus CTLA-4 blockade in lung cancer. The overall study: Disease control was present in 30% to 35% of patients, and objective responses in more than 15%.

Whole-study findings and limits: Dynamics of early blood T cell clones, together with interferon-beta, were reportedly the best predictors of response. Following radiotherapy plus ipilimumab, tumor-derived TCR clones expanded in the blood.

This CDR3 is built from 16 residues. Germline CDR1 is MDHEN and CDR2 is SYDVKM. The V gene end was trimmed by 6 bases and the J gene end by 1 base; junction bases not matched to a gene: 10. Clones were read by immunoSEQ multiplex PCR, and TCRdb kept only the in-frame ones, dropping some. The table lists about 15,000 clones, around 70% of them singletons. The chain combines TRBV28 with TRBJ1-1; the match to TRBD1 covers 8 bases. This receptor was taken from a human donor with non-small cell lung cancer whose response to radiotherapy plus ipilimumab could not be evaluated. Material: peripheral blood, obtained from a patient treated with radiotherapy plus ipilimumab. CDR3 in amino acids: CASRPSGTGSNTEAFF. CDR3 in DNA: TGTGCCAGCAGACCTTCCGGGACAGGATCGAACACTGAAGCTTTCTTT.